A few counts support the clone carrying this T cell receptor beta chain. Its antigen is unknown. This entry is derived from a study of beta chain features in type 1 diabetes. Whole-study context: Healthy donors, compared against patients, showed similar age, gender and cell yields. General observations from the study: The study found moderately but significantly shorter TCRB CDR3s in all four CD4+ subsets of Type 1 diabetes patients.

Trimming removed 4 bases at V and 8 bases at J, with 16 bases between. CDR1 is SGDLS and CDR2 is YYNGEE in the germline V gene. The CDR3 extends over 14 amino acids. Since all of the isolated RNA was reverse transcribed, expressed TCRB transcripts were what got sequenced. Profiling relied on immunoSEQ multiplex PCR, and the TCRdb table lists in-frame clones only, not all of them. The data hold more than 300,000 clones, with roughly an eighth observed a single time. Sequencing was done on a sample of naive CD4+ T cells from blood. The receptor's source is a man younger than 35 in good health. This sequence joins TRBV9 and TRBJ2-1, with D maybe TRBD1 (6 bases). The CDR3 DNA reads TGTGCCAGCAGCCTCCTTCTGGGGGCCCATGAGCAGTTCTTC. Encoded protein: CASSLLLGAHEQFF.